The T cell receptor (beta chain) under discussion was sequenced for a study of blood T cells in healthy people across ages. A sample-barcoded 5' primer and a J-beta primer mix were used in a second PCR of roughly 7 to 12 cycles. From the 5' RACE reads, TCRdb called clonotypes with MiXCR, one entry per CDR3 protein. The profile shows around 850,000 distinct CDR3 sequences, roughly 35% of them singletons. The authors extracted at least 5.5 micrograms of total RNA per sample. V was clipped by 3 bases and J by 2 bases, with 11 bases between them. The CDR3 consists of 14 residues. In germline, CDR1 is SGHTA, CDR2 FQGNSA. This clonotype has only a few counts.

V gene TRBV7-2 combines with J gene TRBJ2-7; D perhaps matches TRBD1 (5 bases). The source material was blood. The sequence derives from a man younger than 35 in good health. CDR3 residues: CASSFSTDTYEQYF. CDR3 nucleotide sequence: TGTGCCAGCAGCTTTTCGACGGACACCTACGAGCAGTACTTC.